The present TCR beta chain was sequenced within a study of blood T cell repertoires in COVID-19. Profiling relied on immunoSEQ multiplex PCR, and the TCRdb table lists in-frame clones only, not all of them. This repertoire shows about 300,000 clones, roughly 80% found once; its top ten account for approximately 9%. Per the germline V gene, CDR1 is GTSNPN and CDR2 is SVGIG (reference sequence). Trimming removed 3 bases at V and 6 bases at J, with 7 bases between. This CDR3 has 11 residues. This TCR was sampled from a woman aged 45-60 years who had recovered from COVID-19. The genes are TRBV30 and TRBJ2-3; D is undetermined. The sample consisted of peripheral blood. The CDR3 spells CAWRALDTQYF. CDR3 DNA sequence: TGTGCCTGGAGGGCCTTGGATACGCAGTATTTT.